Each of the 3 T cell receptor beta chains below was sequenced from the same sample in a study of T-cell reconstitution after alpha-beta-depleted transplantation in children. Preparing the TCRbeta library involved the use of unique molecular identifiers. TCRdb independently ran MiXCR on the PCR reads; one entry per CDR3 protein. The sample contains about 420,000 distinct CDR3 sequences, around 15% of which appear only once. The material was PBMCs, mostly from graft donor cells, obtained 360 days after TCRalphabeta/CD19-depleted stem cell transplant. The receptor source for this set is a boy younger than two who had a stem cell transplant for Wiskott-Aldrich syndrome, so the T cells may come from the graft donor.

V gene TRBV4-1 combines with J gene TRBJ2-5, with 9 bases lining up with TRBD1. The CDR3 runs 16 residues. The V gene's germline CDR1 is MGHRA and CDR2 YSYEKL. After removal of 3 bases from V and 5 bases from J, the junction contained 10 bases not matched to a gene. CDR3 loop: CASSQPLGTGRETQYF. The CDR3 DNA reads as TGCGCCAGCAGCCAGCCCCTCGGGACAGGGAGGGAGACCCAGTACTTC.

The chain links TRBV24-1 to TRBJ1-5; D is possibly TRBD1 (5 bases). Germline CDR1 KGHDR, CDR2 SFDVKD. This CDR3 region has 14 residues. Deletions cut 9 bases from V and 0 bases from J, with 11 bases between. CDR3 amino acids: CATSPGDSNQPQHF. CDR3 in DNA: TGTGCCACCTCTCCGGGGGATAGCAATCAGCCCCAGCATTTT.

This clonotype appeared a few times. Here the CDR3 reads CASRRTRNTGELFF. The CDR3, as DNA: TGTGCCAGCAGAAGGACTCGGAACACCGGGGAGCTGTTTTTT. The rearrangement links TRBV6-2 or TRBV6-3 to TRBJ2-2, with D tentatively TRBD2 (5 bases). The germline V gene has CDR1 MNHEY and CDR2 SVGEGT. Trimming removed 6 bases from V and 1 base from J, with 9 bases in between. The CDR3 runs to 14 residues.